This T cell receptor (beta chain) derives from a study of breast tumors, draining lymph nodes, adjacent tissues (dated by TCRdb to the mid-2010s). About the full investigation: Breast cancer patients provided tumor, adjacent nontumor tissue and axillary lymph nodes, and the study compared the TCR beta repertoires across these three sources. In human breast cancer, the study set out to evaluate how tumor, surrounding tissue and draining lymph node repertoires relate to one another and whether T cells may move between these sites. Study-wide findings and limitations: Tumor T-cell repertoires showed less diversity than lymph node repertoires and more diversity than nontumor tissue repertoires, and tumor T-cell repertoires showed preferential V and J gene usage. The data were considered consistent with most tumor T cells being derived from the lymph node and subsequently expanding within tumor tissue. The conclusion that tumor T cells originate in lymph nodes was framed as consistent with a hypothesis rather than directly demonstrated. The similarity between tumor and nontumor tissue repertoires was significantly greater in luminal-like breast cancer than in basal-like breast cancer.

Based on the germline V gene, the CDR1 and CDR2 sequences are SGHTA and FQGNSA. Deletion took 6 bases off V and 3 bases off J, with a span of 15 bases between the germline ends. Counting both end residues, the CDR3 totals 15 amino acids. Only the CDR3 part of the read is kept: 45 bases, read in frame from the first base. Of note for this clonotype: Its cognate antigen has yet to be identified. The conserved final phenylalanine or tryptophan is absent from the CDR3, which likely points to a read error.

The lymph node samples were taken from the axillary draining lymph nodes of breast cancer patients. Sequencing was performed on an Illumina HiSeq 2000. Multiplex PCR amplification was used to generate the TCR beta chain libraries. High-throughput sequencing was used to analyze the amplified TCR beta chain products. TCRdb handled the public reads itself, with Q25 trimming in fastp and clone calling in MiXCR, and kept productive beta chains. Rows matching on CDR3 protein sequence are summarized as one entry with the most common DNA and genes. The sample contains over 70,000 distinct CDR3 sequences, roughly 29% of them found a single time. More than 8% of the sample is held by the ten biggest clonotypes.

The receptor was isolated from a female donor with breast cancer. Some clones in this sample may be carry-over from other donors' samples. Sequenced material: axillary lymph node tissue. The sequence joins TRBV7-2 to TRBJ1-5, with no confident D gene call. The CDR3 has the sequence CASSQMGSHNQPQHS. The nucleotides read TGTGCCAGCAGTCAAATGGGGTCGCACAATCAGCCCCAGCATTCT.